These 20 T cell receptor beta chains were all obtained from the same sample, sequenced in a study of type 1 regulatory T cells. TCRdb fed the reads into MiXCR, producing one record per CDR3 protein. The table lists 80,000 to 100,000 distinct CDR3 sequences, 31% of them singletons. The sample consisted of CD4+ T cells, either the whole sample or a sorted fraction (not recorded which). These TCRs come from a human donor in good health.

This clonotype has only a few counts. This sequence joins TRBV20-1 and TRBJ1-5; D is possibly TRBD1 (6 bases). Germline CDR1 DFQATT, CDR2 SNEGSKA (reference sequence). The CDR3 contains 15 residues. Trimming took off 3 bases at V and 1 base at J, with 13 bases between the two ends. This chain's CDR3 is CSASFNRASNQPQHF. In DNA form, the CDR3 reads TGCAGTGCTAGTTTTAACAGGGCAAGCAATCAGCCCCAGCATTTT.

The chain has TRBV6-2 or TRBV6-3 and TRBJ2-4, with D hard to call. V was shortened by 5 bases and J by 1 base, with 12 bases between the two germline ends. This CDR3 contains 15 residues. Germline CDR1 is MNHEY and CDR2 is SVGEGT. The CDR3 sequence is CASSKYTGAKNIQYF. CDR3 DNA sequence: TGTGCCAGCAGTAAATATACCGGGGCCAAAAACATTCAGTACTTC.

The rearrangement uses TRBV27 and TRBJ1-1, with 7 bases identical to TRBD1. Germline lookup yields CDR1 MNHEY and CDR2 SMNVEV (reference sequence). CDR3 size: 13 residues. V trimming: 8 bases; J trimming: 2 bases; junction bases outside the gene matches: 5. CDR3 bases: TGTGCCAGCGCCGGGACAGACAACACTGAAGCTTTCTTT. Residues: CASAGTDNTEAFF.

This clonotype appeared a few times. The chain joins TRBV10-3 to TRBJ2-3; D unclear. The length of the CDR3 is 13 residues. In germline, CDR1 is ENHRY, CDR2 SYGVKD. The V gene lost 3 bases and the J gene lost 4 bases, with 8 bases spanning the gap. The CDR3 sequence: CAISDEVSDTQYF. The CDR3 DNA sequence: TGTGCCATCAGTGATGAGGTCTCAGATACGCAGTATTTT.

This clonotype is labeled medium-sized (0.01 to 0.1%). The rearrangement uses TRBV7-2 and TRBJ2-1, with TRBD1 identical over 7 bases. J lost 7 bases, V lost 6 bases, and 9 bases had no gene match. Germline values: CDR1 SGHTA, CDR2 FQGNSA. The CDR3 runs 14 residues. CDR3 protein: CASRRDRRSNEQFF. For the CDR3, the DNA is TGTGCCAGCAGACGGGACAGACGCTCTAATGAGCAGTTCTTC.

This clonotype was observed a handful of times. V gene TRBV7-2 combines with J gene TRBJ2-7; 13 nucleotides line up with TRBD2. The J segment lost 3 bases and the V segment lost 5 bases, leaving 7 bases of the junction unmatched. Germline V gives CDR1 SGHTA, CDR2 FQGNSA. This CDR3 has 16 amino acids. The CDR3 coding sequence is TGTGCCAGCAGCCCTCGACTAGCGGGAGGCGACTACGAGCAGTACTTC. It translates to CASSPRLAGGDYEQYF. Combining the CDR3 with reference TRBV7-2 and TRBJ2-7 gives the whole variable domain GAGVSQSPSNKVTEKGKDVELRCDPISGHTALYWYRQSLGQGLEFLIYFQGNSAPDKSGLPSDRFSAERTGGSVSTLTIQRTQQEDSAVYLCASSPRLAGGDYEQYFGPGTRLTVT.

This chain uses TRBV12-3 or TRBV12-4 with TRBJ2-1; 10 bases fit TRBD2. V shed 3 bases and J 6 bases; nucleotides not matched to a gene: 5. The CDR3 length is 15 residues. This CDR3 is CASSFRAGGANEQFF. CDR3 bases: TGTGCCAGCAGTTTCCGAGCGGGAGGGGCCAATGAGCAGTTCTTC.

This clonotype was recorded a few times. This chain uses TRBV29-1 with TRBJ1-1; D unresolved. Germline CDR1 reads SQVTM; CDR2 reads ANQGSEA. The CDR3 is 13 residues long. V was shortened by 4 bases and J by 0 bases, with 9 bases between the two germline ends. The CDR3 coding sequence is TGCAGCGTTGTGGTTTCGGTGAACACTGAAGCTTTCTTT. Translated, it gives CSVVVSVNTEAFF.

The chain is built from TRBV20-1 and TRBJ1-1; a possible D gene is TRBD1 (6 bases). Trimming removed 2 bases from V and 4 bases from J, with 8 bases in between. CDR1 and CDR2 from the germline V gene are DFQATT and SNEGSKA (reference sequence). The CDR3 is 12 residues long. This chain's CDR3 is CSARTGTTEAFF. The CDR3, as DNA: TGCAGTGCTAGAACAGGGACCACTGAAGCTTTCTTT.

This rearrangement joins TRBV11-1 to TRBJ2-7; perhaps TRBD1 as D (5 bases). The CDR3 runs to 14 residues. Germline CDR1 is SGHAT and CDR2 is FQDESV (reference sequence). V gave up 3 bases and J gave up 2 bases, with 11 bases separating them. DNA for the CDR3: TGTGCCAGCAGCTTCACGACAGATACCTACGAGCAGTACTTC. This sequence encodes CASSFTTDTYEQYF.

V usage is TRBV11-2 and J usage is TRBJ2-3, with D hard to call. Germline lookup yields CDR1 SGHAT and CDR2 FQNNGV. The CDR3 has 17 amino acids. V lost 4 bases and J 0 bases, leaving 17 bases between the germline ends. The CDR3 DNA reads TGTGCCAGCAGCTCGCCAGACTCTAGTTCTAGCACAGATACGCAGTATTTT. This sequence encodes CASSSPDSSSSTDTQYF.

The table lists this clonotype with a few counts. This chain links TRBV10-3 with TRBJ2-5, with TRBD2 matching 13 bases. Trimming cost V 8 bases and J 2 bases; bases outside gene matches: 2. Germline assignment: CDR1 ENHRY and CDR2 SYGVKD. CDR3 size: 14 residues. The CDR3 loop is CAIGTSGTQETQYF. CDR3 coding DNA: TGTGCCATCGGGACTAGCGGGACTCAAGAGACCCAGTACTTC.

V gene TRBV7-8 combines with J gene TRBJ2-7; tentatively, D is TRBD1 or TRBD2 (5 bases each). Germline loops: CDR1 SGHVS, CDR2 FQNEAQ. The CDR3 contains 16 residues. Trimming took off 1 base at V and 0 bases at J, with 13 bases between the two ends. In DNA, the CDR3 is TGTGCCAGCAGCTTAGTTGGGGGAAGGGCCTCCTACGAGCAGTACTTC. Protein product: CASSLVGGRASYEQYF.

This clonotype was found a few times. The chain joins TRBV11-2 to TRBJ1-2; D call uncertain. The CDR3 is 14 amino acids. Germline V gives CDR1 SGHAT, CDR2 FQNNGV. V gave up 0 bases and J gave up 4 bases, with 9 bases separating them. CDR3 in amino acids: CASSLDGAAYGYTF. The CDR3 bases are TGTGCCAGCAGCTTAGATGGCGCGGCCTATGGCTACACCTTC.

V usage is TRBV19 and J usage is TRBJ2-2, with TRBD1 as a possible D gene (5 bases). The CDR3 runs to 14 residues. V was shortened by 10 bases and J by 4 bases, with 16 bases between the two germline ends. CDR1 LNHDA and CDR2 SQIVND come from the germline V gene (reference sequence). This CDR3 reads CATSYGAPTGELFF. The DNA for the CDR3 is TGTGCCACGTCTTATGGGGCCCCCACCGGGGAGCTGTTTTTT.

The gene calls are TRBV7-9 and TRBJ1-2, with 9 bases aligning to TRBD1. Germline V gene data show CDR1 as SEHNR and CDR2 as FQNEAQ (reference sequence). The CDR3 consists of 14 residues. J lost 6 bases, V lost 5 bases, and 7 bases had no gene match. CDR3 residues: CASSRDRGLDGYTF. In DNA form, the CDR3 reads TGTGCCAGCAGCCGAGACAGGGGGTTGGATGGCTACACCTTC.

There are a few counts of this clonotype. The genes are TRBV7-9 and TRBJ2-7; 7 nucleotides agree with TRBD1. Per germline, CDR1 SEHNR and CDR2 FQNEAQ (reference sequence). The V and J ends lost 5 bases and 2 bases, in that order; junction bases with no gene match: 12. This CDR3 is built from 16 residues. The CDR3 region has the DNA TGTGCCAGCAGCCCGGACAGGCCCCTAAGGACCTACGAGCAGTACTTC. This translates into CASSPDRPLRTYEQYF.

This clonotype has a handful of counts. The V gene is TRBV11-2, the J gene TRBJ2-2, with a tentative D call TRBD1 (5 bases). The germline V gene has CDR1 SGHAT and CDR2 FQNNGV. CDR3 length: 16 amino acids. V lost 5 bases and J lost 0, with 13 bases in between. CDR3 nucleotide sequence: TGTGCCAGCAGCGCCCGACAGATGGCGAACACCGGGGAGCTGTTTTTT. Its protein product is CASSARQMANTGELFF.

This clonotype was seen a few times. The CDR3 loop reads CASSPRLQGLGIQYF. The CDR3 coding sequence is TGTGCCAGCAGCCCGCGCCTGCAGGGACTGGGCATTCAGTACTTC. The chain has TRBV14 and TRBJ2-4, with D tentatively TRBD2 (6 bases). The CDR3 runs to 15 residues. V was clipped by 4 bases and J by 9 bases, with 19 bases between them. The germline V gene encodes CDR1 SGHDN and CDR2 FVKESK.

The chain recombines TRBV3-1 with TRBJ2-7; D might be TRBD1 or TRBD2, each matching 5 bases. Trimming removed 10 bases from V and 7 bases from J, with 20 bases in between. The CDR3 totals 13 residues. The V gene's germline CDR1 is LGHDT and CDR2 YNNKEL (reference sequence). Here the CDR3 DNA reads TGTGCCACGGGTAGGGACCGGCGGGCTGAGCAGTACTTC. Its translation is CATGRDRRAEQYF.